This TCR beta chain was found in a study of regulatory T cells in long-lasting Graves disease. In the study overall: To qualify as persistent, Graves' disease required over 5 years of antithyroid drugs with positive TSH receptor antibodies.

CDR3 regions were amplified by Arm-PCR using iRepertoire HTBI primers to build TCR beta libraries. TCRdb reprocessed the multiplex PCR reads with MiXCR, giving one entry per CDR3 protein. The sample has hundreds of thousands of distinct CDR3 sequences; 20% are singletons. From germline, CDR1 is LNHDA and CDR2 SQIVND (reference sequence). With 8 bases clipped from V and 7 bases from J, the junction kept 14 bases outside the gene matches. The CDR3 is 15 amino acids. Study-level findings and limits: Persistent patients had more shared public clonotypes (approximately 2,700) than new patients (roughly 940). Peripheral blood was the sole material, not thyroid tissue. Newly diagnosed disease favored TRBV20-1 and TRBJ2-1 over persistent disease.

Of note for this clonotype: The antigen remains undetermined.

The sample's time point: persistent/refractory GD, antithyroid drugs over 5 years with positive TRAb. There was RNA extracted from PBMCs, and the TCR library was made from it. The source material was peripheral blood mononuclear cells (PBMCs), sampled when the disease was refractory, from a patient treated with antithyroid drugs. The receptor comes from a female donor with Graves disease. The chain links TRBV19 to TRBJ1-2, with 9 bases lining up with TRBD1. Written as DNA, the CDR3 is TGTGCCAGTCGAATTGAGACAGGGGGGGCGGCTGGCTACACCTTC. As protein: CASRIETGGAAGYTF.